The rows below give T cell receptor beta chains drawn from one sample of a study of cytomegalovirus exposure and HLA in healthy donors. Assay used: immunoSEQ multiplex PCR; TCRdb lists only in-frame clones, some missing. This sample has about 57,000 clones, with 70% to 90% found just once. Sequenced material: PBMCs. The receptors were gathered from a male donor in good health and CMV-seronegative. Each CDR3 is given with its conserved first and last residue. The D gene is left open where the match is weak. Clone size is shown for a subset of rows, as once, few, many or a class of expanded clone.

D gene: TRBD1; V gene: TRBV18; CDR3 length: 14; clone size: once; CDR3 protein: CASSPGQGAHEQYF
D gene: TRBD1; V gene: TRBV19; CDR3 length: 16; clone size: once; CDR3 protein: CASSLGQGAANEKLFF
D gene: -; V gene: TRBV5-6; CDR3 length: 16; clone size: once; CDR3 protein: CASSPVQGSYNSPLHF
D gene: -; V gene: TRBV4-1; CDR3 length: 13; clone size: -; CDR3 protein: CASSQAHYNTIYF
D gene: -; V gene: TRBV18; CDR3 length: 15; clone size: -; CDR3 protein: CASSPSGGRDTEAFF
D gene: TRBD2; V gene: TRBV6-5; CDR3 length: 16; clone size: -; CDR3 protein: CASSSLAGGLGTGQYF
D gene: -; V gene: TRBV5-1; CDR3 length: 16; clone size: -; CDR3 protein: CASSPGQRVKNTEAFF
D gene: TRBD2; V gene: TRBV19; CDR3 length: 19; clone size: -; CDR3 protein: CASSIYLLERGAYTNEQFF
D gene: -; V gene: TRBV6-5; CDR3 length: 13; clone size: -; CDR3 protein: CASGQAGYYGYTF
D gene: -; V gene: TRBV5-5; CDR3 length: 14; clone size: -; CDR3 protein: CASSLQVSNTEAFF
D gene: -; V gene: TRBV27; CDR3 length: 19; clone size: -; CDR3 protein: CASSDKKTPTHSGANVLTF
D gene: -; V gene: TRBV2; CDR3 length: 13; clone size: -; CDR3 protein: CASSETGYYGYTF
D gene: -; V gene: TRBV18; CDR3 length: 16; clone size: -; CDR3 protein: CASSLHPAGAGTEAFF
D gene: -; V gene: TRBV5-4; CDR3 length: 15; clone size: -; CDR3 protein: CASSPSSNRHYAQYF
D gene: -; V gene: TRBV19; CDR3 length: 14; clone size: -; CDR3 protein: CASQTGPGNAEAFF
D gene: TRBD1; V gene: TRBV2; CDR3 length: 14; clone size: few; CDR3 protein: CASRTGGAYNEQFF
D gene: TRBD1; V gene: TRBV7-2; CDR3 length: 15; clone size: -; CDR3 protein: CASNLGQGFGQPQHF
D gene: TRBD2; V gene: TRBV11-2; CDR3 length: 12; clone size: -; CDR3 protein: CASTGGQETQYF
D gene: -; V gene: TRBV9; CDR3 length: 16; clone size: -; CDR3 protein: CASSVSDSSSLYEQYF
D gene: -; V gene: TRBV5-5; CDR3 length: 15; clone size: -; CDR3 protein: CASSLSQVRNQPQHF
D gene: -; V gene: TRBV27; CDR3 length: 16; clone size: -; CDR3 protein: CASSGLNRVTYNEQFF
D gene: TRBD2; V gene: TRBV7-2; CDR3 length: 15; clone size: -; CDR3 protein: CASSPSFGGQETQYF
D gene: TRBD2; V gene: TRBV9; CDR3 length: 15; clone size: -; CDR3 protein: CASSVSGGESHEQYF
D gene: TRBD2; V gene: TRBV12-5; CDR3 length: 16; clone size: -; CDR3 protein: CASGWGLAGGPNEQFF
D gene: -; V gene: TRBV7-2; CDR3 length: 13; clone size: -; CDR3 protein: CASSLWAEDGYTF
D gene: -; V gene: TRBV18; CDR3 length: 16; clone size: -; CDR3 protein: CASPRVQGSIFYEQYF
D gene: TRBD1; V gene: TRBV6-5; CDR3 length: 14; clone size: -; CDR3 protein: CASSLGQGADTQYF
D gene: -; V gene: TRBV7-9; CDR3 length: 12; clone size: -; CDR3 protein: CASSPDMDGYTF
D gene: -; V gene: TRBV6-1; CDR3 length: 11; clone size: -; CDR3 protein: CASREPREAFF
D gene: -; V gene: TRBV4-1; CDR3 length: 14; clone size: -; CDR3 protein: CASSQPGTGEGYTF
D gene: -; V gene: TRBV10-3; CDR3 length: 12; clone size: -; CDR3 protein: CAIREGEGEQYF
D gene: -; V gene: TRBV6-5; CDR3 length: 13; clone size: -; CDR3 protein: CASSYGASETQYF
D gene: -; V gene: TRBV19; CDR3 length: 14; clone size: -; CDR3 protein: CASSAGRPNTEAFF
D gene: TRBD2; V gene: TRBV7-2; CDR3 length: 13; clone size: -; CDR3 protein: CASSSPAGNEQYF
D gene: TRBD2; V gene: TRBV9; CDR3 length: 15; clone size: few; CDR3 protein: CASSGRGGSYNEQFF
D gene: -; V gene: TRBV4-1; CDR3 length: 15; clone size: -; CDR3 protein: CASSPNRASGNTIYF
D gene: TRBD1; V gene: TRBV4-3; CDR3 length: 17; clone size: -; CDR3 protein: CASSQDGTGFSSYGYTF
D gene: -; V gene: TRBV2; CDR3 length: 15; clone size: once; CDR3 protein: CASSVSRASTDTQYF
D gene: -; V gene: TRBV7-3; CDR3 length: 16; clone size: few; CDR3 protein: CASSLTGYSGANVLTF
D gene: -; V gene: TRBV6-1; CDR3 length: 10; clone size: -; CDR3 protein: CASSQGENTF
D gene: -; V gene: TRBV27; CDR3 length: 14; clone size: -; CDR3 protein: CASSLWQGSYGYTF
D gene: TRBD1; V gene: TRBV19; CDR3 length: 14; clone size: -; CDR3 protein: CASRRQGPYNEQFF
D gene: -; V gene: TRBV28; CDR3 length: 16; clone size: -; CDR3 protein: CASSLLLGASNYGYTF
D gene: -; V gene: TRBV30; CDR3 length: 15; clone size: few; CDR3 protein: CAWSQLWGNDQPQHF
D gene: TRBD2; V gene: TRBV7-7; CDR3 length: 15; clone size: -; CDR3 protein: CASSLLAGGPETQYF
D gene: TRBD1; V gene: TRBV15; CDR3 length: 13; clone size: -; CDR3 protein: CATSGQGDDGYTF
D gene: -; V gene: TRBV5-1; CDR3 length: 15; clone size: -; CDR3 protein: CASSLLGGLGQPQHF
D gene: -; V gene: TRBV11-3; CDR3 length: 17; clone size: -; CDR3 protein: CASSLGWQGMGRYEQYF
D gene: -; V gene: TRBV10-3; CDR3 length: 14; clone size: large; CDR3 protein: CAISERRGNYGYTF
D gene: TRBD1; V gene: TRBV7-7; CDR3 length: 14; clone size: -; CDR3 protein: CASSPVQGGETQYF
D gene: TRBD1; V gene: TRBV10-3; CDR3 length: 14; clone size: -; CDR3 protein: CAISDRGQAVEAFF
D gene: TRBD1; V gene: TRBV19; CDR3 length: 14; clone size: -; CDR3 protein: CASSRDRENSPLHF
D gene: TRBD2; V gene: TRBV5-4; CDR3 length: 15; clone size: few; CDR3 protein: CASSFRSGGHNEQFF
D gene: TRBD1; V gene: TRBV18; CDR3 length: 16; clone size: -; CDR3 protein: CASSPWTGGDDTEAFF
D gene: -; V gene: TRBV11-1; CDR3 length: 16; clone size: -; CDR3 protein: CASSLDEQGHRDEQYF
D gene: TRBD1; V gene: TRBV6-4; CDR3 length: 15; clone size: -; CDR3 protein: CASSDGTGETDTQYF
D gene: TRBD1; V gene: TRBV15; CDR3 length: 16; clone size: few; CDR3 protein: CATSEGAGKGNTEAFF
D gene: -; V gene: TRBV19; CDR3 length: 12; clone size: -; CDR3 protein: CASSITGEELFF